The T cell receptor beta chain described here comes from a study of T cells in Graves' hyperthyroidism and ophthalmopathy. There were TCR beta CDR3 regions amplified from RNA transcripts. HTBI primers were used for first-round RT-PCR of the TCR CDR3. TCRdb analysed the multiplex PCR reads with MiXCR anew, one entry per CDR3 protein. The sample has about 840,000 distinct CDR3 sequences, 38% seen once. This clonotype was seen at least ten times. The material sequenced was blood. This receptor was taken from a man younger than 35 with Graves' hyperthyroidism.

The CDR3 spells CSVEQAGNYGYTF. CDR3 nucleotide sequence: TGCAGCGTTGAACAGGCCGGCAACTATGGCTACACCTTC. This chain links TRBV29-1 with TRBJ1-2; D is undetermined. Trimming pared 2 bases from V and 2 bases from J, leaving 9 bases between. CDR1 is SQVTM, CDR2 ANQGSEA, per germline. This CDR3 is 13 amino acids long.